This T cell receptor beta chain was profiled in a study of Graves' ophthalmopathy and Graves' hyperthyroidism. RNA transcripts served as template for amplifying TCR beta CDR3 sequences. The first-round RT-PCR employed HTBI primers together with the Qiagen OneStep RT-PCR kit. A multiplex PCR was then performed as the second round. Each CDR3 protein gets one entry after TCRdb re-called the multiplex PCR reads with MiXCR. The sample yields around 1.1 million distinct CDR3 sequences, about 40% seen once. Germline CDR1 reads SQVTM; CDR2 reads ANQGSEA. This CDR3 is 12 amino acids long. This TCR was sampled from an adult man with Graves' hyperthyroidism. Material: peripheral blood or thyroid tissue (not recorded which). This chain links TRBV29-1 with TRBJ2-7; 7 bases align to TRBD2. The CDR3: CRGGVTSYEQYF. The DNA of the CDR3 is TGCAGGGGGGGGGTAACCTCCTACGAGCAGTACTTC.